These 32 T cell receptor beta chains share one sample of origin, sequenced in a study of T cell changes during pregnancy in multiple sclerosis. Assay: immunoSEQ multiplex PCR; the TCRdb copy retains only in-frame clones and omits some. The sample lists approximately 97,000 clones; 91% were seen once. The source material was peripheral blood, sampled after pregnancy. These receptors were obtained from a female donor in good health, enrolled as a control in a pregnancy study.

J is TRBJ1-1 and V is TRBV6-6; D is perhaps TRBD1 (6 bases). The germline gives CDR1 MNHNY, CDR2 SVGAGI (reference sequence). V lost 4 bases and J lost 1, with 13 bases in between. The CDR3 has 15 amino acids. In DNA form, the CDR3 reads TGTGCCAGCAGTTGGGGGGGGGCTAGGAACACTGAAGCTTTCTTT. Translated: CASSWGGARNTEAFF.

This clone was counted a single time. The chain links TRBV18 to TRBJ1-5, with no clear D. V was clipped by 3 bases and J by 5 bases, with 8 bases between them. The CDR3 consists of 13 residues. Germline CDR1 and CDR2: KGHSH and LQKENI. The DNA of the CDR3 is TGTGCCAGCTCACCCTTGAGGGATCAGCCCCAGCATTTT. Its translation: CASSPLRDQPQHF.

This chain links TRBV10-3 with TRBJ2-7; D gene unclear. CDR3 size: 11 residues. CDR1 is ENHRY, CDR2 SYGVKD, per germline. Trimming pared 3 bases from V and 3 bases from J, leaving 3 bases between. The CDR3 coding sequence is TGTGCCATCAGTGAACTCTACGAGCAGTACTTC. As protein: CAISELYEQYF.

The chain is built from TRBV5-1 and TRBJ2-5; D might be TRBD2 (5 bases). This CDR3 contains 13 residues. Trimming cost V 5 bases and J 4 bases, with 12 bases left between them. Looked up from germline, CDR1 is SGHRS and CDR2 is YFSETQ. CDR3 sequence: CASRIREPETQYF. DNA for the CDR3: TGCGCCAGCAGGATCCGGGAACCAGAGACCCAGTACTTC. Combining the CDR3 with reference TRBV5-1 and TRBJ2-5 gives the whole variable domain KAGVTQTPRYLIKTRGQQVTLSCSPISGHRSVSWYQQTPGQGLQFLFEYFSETQRNKGNFPGRFSGRQFSNSRSEMNVSTLELGDSALYLCASRIREPETQYFGPGTRLLVL.

The chain recombines TRBV18 with TRBJ2-3, with TRBD2 identical over 11 bases. Losses at the gene ends were 4 bases for V and 2 bases for J; bases not matched to a gene: 5. The V gene's germline CDR1 is KGHSH and CDR2 LQKENI. The CDR3 has 16 amino acids. CDR3 amino acids: CASSRSTSGDTDTQYF. The CDR3 DNA follows: TGTGCCAGCTCACGCTCGACTAGCGGGGACACAGATACGCAGTATTTT.

The chain links TRBV28 to TRBJ2-3; tentative D call: TRBD2 (7 bases). V lost 3 bases, J lost 5 bases, and 15 bases lay in between. CDR1 MDHEN and CDR2 SYDVKM come from the germline V gene. There are 15 residues in the CDR3. The CDR3 protein is CASSFEGGPVDTQYF. The CDR3 nucleotides read TGTGCCAGCAGTTTTGAGGGGGGGCCGGTAGATACGCAGTATTTT.

V is TRBV12-5 and J is TRBJ2-1; 13 bases fit TRBD2. The junction had 8 bases not matched to a gene; V was cut back by 1 base and J by 11 bases. The CDR3 length is 16 residues. The germline V gene encodes CDR1 LGHNT and CDR2 FRNRAP. The CDR3 protein is CASGLEMTSGGNQQFF. The DNA of the CDR3 is TGTGCTAGTGGTTTGGAAATGACTAGCGGGGGGAATCAGCAGTTCTTC.

V gene TRBV19 combines with J gene TRBJ2-5, with a possible D match to TRBD1 (6 bases). The CDR3 has 15 residues. Per the germline V gene, CDR1 is LNHDA and CDR2 is SQIVND (reference sequence). Trimming pared 2 bases from V and 1 base from J, leaving 11 bases between. CDR3 coding DNA: TGTGCCAGTAGTATATACAGGGATGGCCAAGAGACCCAGTACTTC. Its protein product is CASSIYRDGQETQYF.

This clone was found once. The chain employs TRBV7-9 and TRBJ2-1; 9 bases align to TRBD1. Germline V lookup: CDR1 SEHNR, CDR2 FQNEAQ (reference sequence). Trimming cost V 5 bases and J 9 bases; bases outside gene matches: 8. The CDR3 sequence is 14 residues long. CDR3: CASSPDRGVAEQFF. The CDR3 nucleotides are TGTGCCAGCAGCCCCGACAGGGGGGTAGCTGAGCAGTTCTTC.

The J gene is TRBJ2-1, the V gene TRBV7-9, with 8 positions matching TRBD1. CDR1 SEHNR and CDR2 FQNEAQ come from the germline V gene (reference sequence). This CDR3 is built from 17 residues. Trimming removed 1 base from V and 1 base from J; junction bases left unmatched: 6. CDR3 residues: CASSLVVDRDSYNEQFF. The CDR3 DNA follows: TGTGCCAGCAGCTTAGTTGTGGACAGGGATTCCTACAATGAGCAGTTCTTC.

This chain connects TRBV7-9 to TRBJ2-1, with D perhaps matching TRBD1 (7 bases). The CDR3 covers 14 residues. The germline gives CDR1 SEHNR, CDR2 FQNEAQ (reference sequence). The germline V and J ends were trimmed by 3 bases and 5 bases, with 11 bases remaining between them. The CDR3 bases are TGTGCCAGCAGCTTTGCGGGACAGAACAATGAGCAGTTCTTC. Its protein product is CASSFAGQNNEQFF.

This chain joins TRBV7-4 and TRBJ2-3; TRBD1 might be the D (6 bases). CDR3 length: 16 residues. In germline, CDR1 is SGHVT, CDR2 SQSDAQ. Between the trimmed V and J ends, which lost 3 bases and 2 bases, there was a span of 15 bases. CDR3: CASSLGAARPTDTQYF. The CDR3 bases are TGTGCCAGCAGCTTGGGGGCGGCCCGACCCACAGATACGCAGTATTTT. The whole variable domain, remainder taken from reference TRBV7-4 and TRBJ2-3, is GAGVSQSPRYKVAKRGRDVALRCDSISGHVTLYWYRQTLGQGSEVLTYSQSDAQRDKSGRPSGRFSAERPERSVSTLKIQRTEQGDSAVYLCASSLGAARPTDTQYFGPGTRLTVL.

This clone was detected once. The V and J genes are TRBV5-5 and TRBJ2-2; maybe TRBD2 (6 bases). The CDR3 sequence is 15 residues long. CDR1 is SGHKS and CDR2 is YYEKEE in the germline V gene (reference sequence). Deletions cut 0 bases from V and 2 bases from J, with 8 bases between. Written as DNA, the CDR3 is TGTGCCAGCAGCTTGGCCGCGGGAAACACCGGGGAGCTGTTTTTT. Protein product: CASSLAAGNTGELFF.

V gene TRBV5-1 combines with J gene TRBJ2-5; possible D gene TRBD1, 6 bases. This CDR3 region has 15 residues. Trimming stripped 0 bases from V and 4 bases from J, with 13 bases between. Germline CDR1 reads SGHRS; CDR2 reads YFSETQ. The CDR3 region has the DNA TGCGCCAGCAGCTTGGAGGGAACAGGGATAGAGACCCAGTACTTC. Its translation: CASSLEGTGIETQYF.

The chain combines TRBV7-8 with TRBJ2-1; no clear D. Trimming took 5 bases from V and 8 from J, leaving 13 bases between them. This CDR3 is built from 13 residues. CDR1 is SGHVS and CDR2 is FQNEAQ in the germline V gene. In nucleotides, the CDR3 is TGTGCCAGCAGCGGCCGTACGGGTCATGAGCAGTTCTTC. Its protein product is CASSGRTGHEQFF.

This clone has only one observation. This chain joins TRBV6-6 and TRBJ1-3, with D hard to call. Germline lookup yields CDR1 MNHNY and CDR2 SVGAGI (reference sequence). The CDR3 sequence is 10 residues long. V lost 8 bases and J 4 bases, leaving 3 bases between the germline ends. The CDR3 is CASVGNTIYF. The CDR3 DNA is TGTGCCAGCGTAGGAAACACCATATATTTT.

This chain joins TRBV6-5 and TRBJ1-1; D is ambiguous. CDR1 is MNHEY, CDR2 SVGAGI, per germline. This CDR3 is built from 15 residues. The V end lost 5 bases, the J end lost 0 bases, and 13 bases lay between the germline ends. The CDR3 region has the DNA TGTGCCAGCAGTCCCTCCAGTCTTATGAACACTGAAGCTTTCTTT. Translating gives CASSPSSLMNTEAFF.

This clone has more than one count but fewer than ten. The chain carries TRBV27 and TRBJ2-5; perhaps TRBD1 as D (5 bases). Trimming removed 6 bases at V and 1 base at J, with 9 bases between. The germline V gene encodes CDR1 MNHEY and CDR2 SMNVEV (reference sequence). The CDR3 is 13 amino acids. The CDR3 nucleotides read TGTGCCAGCAGCAGGGTCGTCCAAGAGACCCAGTACTTC. Encoded protein: CASSRVVQETQYF.

The chain employs TRBV20-1 and TRBJ1-2; D call uncertain. The CDR3 has 11 residues. Deletions cut 0 bases from V and 8 bases from J, with 7 bases between. CDR1 DFQATT and CDR2 SNEGSKA come from the germline V gene (reference sequence). The CDR3 DNA is TGCAGTGCTAGAGATCAACGGGGCTACACCTTC. Its translation: CSARDQRGYTF.

The CDR3 DNA is TGCGCCAGCAGCCAAGGCCGGGCTGGGGCCAACGTCCTGACTTTC. Amino acid sequence: CASSQGRAGANVLTF. This chain connects TRBV4-3 to TRBJ2-6, with D unresolved. Between the trimmed V and J ends, which lost 1 base and 2 bases, there was a span of 6 bases. This CDR3 has 15 residues. Germline values: CDR1 LGHNA, CDR2 YSLEER.

The J gene is TRBJ2-2, the V gene TRBV6-4, with 8 bases matching TRBD1. This CDR3 has 14 amino acids. Germline V gene lookup returns CDR1 MRHNA and CDR2 SNTAGT. V was clipped by 7 bases and J by 6 bases; unmatched bases: 7. Here the CDR3 DNA reads TGTGCCAGCACCGAACAGGGGGGAGCCGGGGAGCTGTTTTTT. This gives the protein CASTEQGGAGELFF.

The chain has TRBV2 and TRBJ2-2, with TRBD1 matching 8 bases. J gave up 1 base and V 6 bases, and 1 base lay outside the gene matches. Germline V gene lookup returns CDR1 SNHLY and CDR2 FYNNEI. This CDR3 is 14 amino acids long. As DNA, the CDR3 is TGTGCCAGCAGGGGACAGGTGAACACCGGGGAGCTGTTTTTT. It specifies CASRGQVNTGELFF.

The genes are TRBV7-3 and TRBJ2-6; D may be TRBD1 (5 bases). Germline V gene lookup returns CDR1 SGHTA and CDR2 FQGTGA. Trimming shortened V by 5 bases and J by 0 bases, and 20 bases separated the two germline ends. This CDR3 is built from 19 residues. CDR3 bases: TGTGCCAGCAGCCCCAGCGCGAGCCAGGACACCTCTGGGGCCAACGTCCTGACTTTC. It encodes CASSPSASQDTSGANVLTF.

This clone was recorded only once. The chain has TRBV12-5 and TRBJ1-1; no reliable D call. V dropped 7 bases and J dropped 0 bases, with 6 bases sitting between them. Germline V CDR1 and CDR2: LGHNT, FRNRAP. This CDR3 has 12 residues. The CDR3 sequence is CASDSMNTEAFF. CDR3 coding DNA: TGTGCTAGTGACAGCATGAACACTGAAGCTTTCTTT.

This chain joins TRBV9 and TRBJ2-2, with TRBD2 identical over 7 bases. Germline lookup yields CDR1 SGDLS and CDR2 YYNGEE. The CDR3 runs to 14 residues. V was pared by 5 bases and J by 5 bases, with 6 bases of the junction left unmatched. The CDR3 DNA sequence: TGTGCCAGCAGTCGGGACTACCGGACCGGGGAGCTGTTTTTT. Translation gives CASSRDYRTGELFF.

The gene calls are TRBV5-1 and TRBJ2-1, with TRBD1 matching over 8 bases. J was trimmed by 1 base and V by 6 bases; bases with no gene match: 6. The CDR3 is made up of 15 amino acids. Germline V gene lookup returns CDR1 SGHRS and CDR2 YFSETQ. CDR3 protein: CASTTGQGSYNEQFF. CDR3 DNA: TGCGCCAGCACCACCGGACAGGGTTCCTACAATGAGCAGTTCTTC.

J is TRBJ1-6 and V is TRBV11-2; TRBD1 is a possible D gene (5 bases). The germline gives CDR1 SGHAT, CDR2 FQNNGV. The CDR3 spans 17 residues. Trimming pared 4 bases from V and 10 bases from J, leaving 23 bases between. The DNA of the CDR3 is TGTGCCAGCAGCTCTCAACCGACCGGGACTCCCTCCTCACCCCTCCACTTT. It is translated as CASSSQPTGTPSSPLHF.

This clone was detected once. The V gene is TRBV7-9, the J gene TRBJ1-5, with D unclear. Germline V gene data show CDR1 as SEHNR and CDR2 as FQNEAQ (reference sequence). The V and J ends lost 0 bases and 1 base respectively, with 7 bases between them. The CDR3 is 15 amino acids. The CDR3 is CASSLALESNQPQHF. CDR3 coding DNA: TGTGCCAGCAGCTTAGCGCTAGAGAGCAATCAGCCCCAGCATTTT.

In regard to this clone: The same CDR3 is also encoded by other DNA sequences in this sample. The CDR3 is CAWSVAGGAYNEQFF. Here the CDR3 DNA reads TGTGCCTGGAGTGTAGCGGGGGGGGCCTACAATGAGCAGTTCTTC. V gene TRBV30 combines with J gene TRBJ2-1, with 10 bases fitting TRBD2. The CDR3 runs to 15 residues. Germline CDR1 GTSNPN, CDR2 SVGIG (reference sequence). Unmatched junction bases numbered 1, after V lost 0 bases and J lost 2 bases.

The chain is built from TRBV19 and TRBJ1-5, with no clear D. The CDR3 totals 10 residues. The V and J ends lost 9 bases and 7 bases respectively, with 7 bases between them. The germline gives CDR1 LNHDA, CDR2 SQIVND (reference sequence). In DNA form, the CDR3 reads TGTGCCAGCGGGTACCAGCCCCAGCATTTT. Encoded protein: CASGYQPQHF. Full variable domain (remainder filled in from reference TRBV19 and TRBJ1-5): DGGITQSPKYLFRKEGQNVTLSCEQNLNHDAMYWYRQDPGQGLRLIYYSQIVNDFQKGDIAEGYSVSREKKESFPLTVTSAQKNPTAFYLCASGYQPQHFGDGTRLSIL.

This rearrangement joins TRBV6-1 to TRBJ2-7; 10 bases are shared with TRBD1. The V gene's germline CDR1 is MNHNS and CDR2 SASEGT. The CDR3 sequence is 14 residues long. V lost 8 bases to trimming and J lost 6 bases; unmatched junction nucleotides: 10. CDR3 sequence reads: CASGPGQGVSEQYF. CDR3 nucleotide sequence: TGTGCCAGCGGTCCAGGACAGGGGGTTTCCGAGCAGTACTTC.

The chain carries TRBV5-1 and TRBJ1-4; D might be TRBD1 (6 bases). CDR1 SGHRS and CDR2 YFSETQ come from the germline V gene. V shed 1 base and J shed 1 base, with 11 bases lying between them. The CDR3 spans 16 residues. This CDR3 reads CASSLTGGQTNEKLFF. Written as DNA, the CDR3 is TGCGCCAGCAGCTTGACTGGGGGCCAAACTAATGAAAAACTGTTTTTT.